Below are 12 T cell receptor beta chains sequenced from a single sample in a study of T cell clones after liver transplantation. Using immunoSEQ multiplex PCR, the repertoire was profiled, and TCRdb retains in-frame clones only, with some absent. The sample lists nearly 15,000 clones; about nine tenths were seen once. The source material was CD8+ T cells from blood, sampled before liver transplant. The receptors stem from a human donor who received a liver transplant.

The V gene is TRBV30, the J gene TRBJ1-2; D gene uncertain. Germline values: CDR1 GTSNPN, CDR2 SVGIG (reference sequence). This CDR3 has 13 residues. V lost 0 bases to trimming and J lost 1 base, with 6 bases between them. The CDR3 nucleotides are TGTGCCTGGAGTGTACTGCTTAACTATGGCTACACCTTC. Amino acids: CAWSVLLNYGYTF.

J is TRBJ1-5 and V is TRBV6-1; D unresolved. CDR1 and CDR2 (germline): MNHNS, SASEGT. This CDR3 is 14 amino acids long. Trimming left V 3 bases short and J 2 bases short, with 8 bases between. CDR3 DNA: TGTGCCAGCAGTGACGGGTTGGGCAATCAGCCCCAGCATTTT. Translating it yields CASSDGLGNQPQHF.

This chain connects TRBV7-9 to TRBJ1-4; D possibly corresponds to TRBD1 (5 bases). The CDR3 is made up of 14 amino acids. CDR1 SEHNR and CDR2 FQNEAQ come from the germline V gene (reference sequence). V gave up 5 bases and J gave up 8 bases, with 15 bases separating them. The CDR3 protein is CASSTAGTFEKLFF. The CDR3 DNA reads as TGTGCCAGCAGCACGGCCGGGACCTTCGAAAAACTGTTTTTT.

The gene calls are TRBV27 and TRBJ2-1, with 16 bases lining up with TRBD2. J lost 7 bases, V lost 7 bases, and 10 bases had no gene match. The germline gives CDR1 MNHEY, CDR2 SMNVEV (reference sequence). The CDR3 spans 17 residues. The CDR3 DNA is TGTGCCAGCAAACCGGGACTAGCGGGAGGGAGTTGGAATGAGCAGTTCTTC. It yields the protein CASKPGLAGGSWNEQFF.

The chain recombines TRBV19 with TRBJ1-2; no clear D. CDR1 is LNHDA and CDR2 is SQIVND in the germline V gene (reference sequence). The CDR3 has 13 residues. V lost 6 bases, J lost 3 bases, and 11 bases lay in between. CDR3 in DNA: TGTGCCAGTAGCTTGGGTATCCACTATGGCTACACCTTC. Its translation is CASSLGIHYGYTF.

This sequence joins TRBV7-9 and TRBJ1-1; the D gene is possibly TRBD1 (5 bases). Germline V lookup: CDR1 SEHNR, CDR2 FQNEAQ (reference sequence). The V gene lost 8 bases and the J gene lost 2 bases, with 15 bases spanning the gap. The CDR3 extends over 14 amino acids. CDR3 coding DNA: TGTGCCAGCGGACCTGGAAGGGGAAACACTGAAGCTTTCTTT. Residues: CASGPGRGNTEAFF.

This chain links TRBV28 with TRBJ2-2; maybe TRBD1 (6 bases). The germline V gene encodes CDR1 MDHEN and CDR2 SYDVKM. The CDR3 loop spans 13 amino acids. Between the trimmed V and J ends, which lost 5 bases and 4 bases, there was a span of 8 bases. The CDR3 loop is CASSARGTGELFF. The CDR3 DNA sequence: TGTGCCAGCAGTGCCAGGGGCACCGGGGAGCTGTTTTTT.

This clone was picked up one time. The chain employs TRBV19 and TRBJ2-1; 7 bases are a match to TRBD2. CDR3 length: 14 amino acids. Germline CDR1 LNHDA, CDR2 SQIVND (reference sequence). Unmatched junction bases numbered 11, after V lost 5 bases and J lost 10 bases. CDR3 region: CASSLGGYLREQFF. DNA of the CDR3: TGTGCCAGTAGTCTCGGGGGGTATCTTCGGGAGCAGTTCTTC.

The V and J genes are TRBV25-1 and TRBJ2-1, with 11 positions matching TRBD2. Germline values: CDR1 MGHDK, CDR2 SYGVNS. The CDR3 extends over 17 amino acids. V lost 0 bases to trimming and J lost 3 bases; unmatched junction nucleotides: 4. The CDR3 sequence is CASSEYTGLADYNEQFF. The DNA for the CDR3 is TGTGCCAGCAGTGAATATACGGGACTAGCGGACTACAATGAGCAGTTCTTC.

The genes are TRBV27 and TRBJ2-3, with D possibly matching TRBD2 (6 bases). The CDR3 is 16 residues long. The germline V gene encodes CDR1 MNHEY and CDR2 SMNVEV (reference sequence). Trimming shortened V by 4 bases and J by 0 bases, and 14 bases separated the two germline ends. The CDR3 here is CASSSELATSTDTQYF. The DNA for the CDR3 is TGTGCCAGCAGTTCCGAACTAGCAACGAGCACAGATACGCAGTATTTT.

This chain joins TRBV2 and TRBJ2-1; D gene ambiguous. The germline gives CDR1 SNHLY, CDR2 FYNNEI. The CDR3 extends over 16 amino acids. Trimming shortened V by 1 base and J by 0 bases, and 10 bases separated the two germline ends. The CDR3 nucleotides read TGTGCCAGCAGTGAAGTGCAGGTTTCCTCCTACAATGAGCAGTTCTTC. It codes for CASSEVQVSSYNEQFF. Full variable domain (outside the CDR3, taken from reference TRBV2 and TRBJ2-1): EPEVTQTPSHQVTQMGQEVILRCVPISNHLYFYWYRQILGQKVEFLVSFYNNEISEKSEIFDDQFSVERPDGSNFTLKIRSTKLEDSAMYFCASSEVQVSSYNEQFFGPGTRLTVL.

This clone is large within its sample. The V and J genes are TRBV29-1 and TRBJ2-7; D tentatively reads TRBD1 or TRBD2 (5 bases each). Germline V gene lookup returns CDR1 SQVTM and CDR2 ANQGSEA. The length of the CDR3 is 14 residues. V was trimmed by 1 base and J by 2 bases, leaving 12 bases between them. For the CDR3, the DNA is TGCAGCGTTGAAGGGGACGGCAAGACCTACGAGCAGTACTTC. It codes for CSVEGDGKTYEQYF.